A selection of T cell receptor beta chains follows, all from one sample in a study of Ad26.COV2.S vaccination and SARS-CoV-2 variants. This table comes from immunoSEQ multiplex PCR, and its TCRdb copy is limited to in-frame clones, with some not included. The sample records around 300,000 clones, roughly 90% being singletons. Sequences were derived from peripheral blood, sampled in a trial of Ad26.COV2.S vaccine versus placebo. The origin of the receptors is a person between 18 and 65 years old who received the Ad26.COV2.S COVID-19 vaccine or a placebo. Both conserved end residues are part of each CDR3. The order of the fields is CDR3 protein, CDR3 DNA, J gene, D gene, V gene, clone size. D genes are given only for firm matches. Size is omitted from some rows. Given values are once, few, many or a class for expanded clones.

CDR3 protein: CASSHDEGRVGYTF
CDR3 DNA: TGTGCCAGCAGCCATGATGAGGGGCGGGTTGGCTACACCTTC
J gene: TRBJ1-2
D gene: -
V gene: TRBV7-6
clone size: once

CDR3 protein: CASTQGSTDTQYF
CDR3 DNA: TGTGCCAGCACTCAGGGTAGCACAGATACGCAGTATTTT
J gene: TRBJ2-3
D gene: -
V gene: TRBV28
clone size: few

CDR3 protein: CASSQGSNNQPQHF
CDR3 DNA: TGTGCCAGCAGCCAAGGCTCAAACAATCAGCCCCAGCATTTT
J gene: TRBJ1-5
D gene: -
V gene: TRBV3-1/TRBV3-2
clone size: -

CDR3 protein: CASSLGPNYGYTF
CDR3 DNA: TGTGCCAGCAGTTTGGGACCCAACTATGGCTACACCTTC
J gene: TRBJ1-2
D gene: -
V gene: TRBV12-3/TRBV12-4
clone size: -

CDR3 protein: CASSSLWDYQFF
CDR3 DNA: TGTGCCAGCAGTTCTCTCTGGGACTATCAGTTCTTC
J gene: TRBJ2-1
D gene: TRBD2
V gene: TRBV6-6
clone size: -

CDR3 protein: CASSPRPSSGNTIYF
CDR3 DNA: TGTGCCAGCAGCCCTAGACCGAGCTCTGGAAACACCATATATTTT
J gene: TRBJ1-3
D gene: -
V gene: TRBV14
clone size: -

CDR3 protein: CASRPSSAGNTIYF
CDR3 DNA: TGTGCCAGCAGACCGTCATCGGCTGGAAACACCATATATTTT
J gene: TRBJ1-3
D gene: -
V gene: TRBV7-9
clone size: -

CDR3 protein: CASSTRTPGNTIYF
CDR3 DNA: TGTGCCAGCAGCACCCGAACTCCTGGAAACACCATATATTTT
J gene: TRBJ1-3
D gene: -
V gene: TRBV7-9
clone size: -

CDR3 protein: CATSRDGTNYNEQFF
CDR3 DNA: TGTGCCACCAGCAGAGACGGGACTAACTACAATGAGCAGTTCTTC
J gene: TRBJ2-1
D gene: TRBD2
V gene: TRBV15
clone size: -

CDR3 protein: CASTGRGDGELFF
CDR3 DNA: TGTGCCAGCACCGGGCGGGGGGACGGGGAGCTGTTTTTT
J gene: TRBJ2-2
D gene: TRBD2
V gene: TRBV12-3/TRBV12-4
clone size: -

CDR3 protein: CASSVGGGIFGGFGEKLFF
CDR3 DNA: TGTGCCAGCAGCGTAGGAGGGGGAATTTTCGGAGGGTTTGGTGAAAAACTGTTTTTT
J gene: TRBJ1-4
D gene: -
V gene: TRBV9
clone size: once

CDR3 protein: CASNLPLAGGAEAFF
CDR3 DNA: TGTGCCAGCAACCTACCCCTGGCAGGGGGCGCAGAAGCTTTCTTT
J gene: TRBJ1-1
D gene: TRBD1
V gene: TRBV7-9
clone size: -

CDR3 protein: CSVERWDRRIVRDEKLFF
CDR3 DNA: TGCAGCGTTGAACGTTGGGACAGGCGGATAGTAAGAGATGAAAAACTGTTTTTT
J gene: TRBJ1-4
D gene: TRBD1
V gene: TRBV29-1
clone size: -

CDR3 protein: CASTATGESGYTF
CDR3 DNA: TGTGCCAGCACCGCGACAGGGGAGAGTGGCTACACCTTC
J gene: TRBJ1-2
D gene: TRBD1
V gene: TRBV12-3/TRBV12-4
clone size: -

CDR3 protein: CASSLTSSSYNEQFF
CDR3 DNA: TGTGCCAGCAGTCTTACTAGCTCTTCCTACAATGAGCAGTTCTTC
J gene: TRBJ2-1
D gene: -
V gene: TRBV7-2
clone size: -

CDR3 protein: CASSHEENTEAFF
CDR3 DNA: TGTGCCAGCAGTCACGAGGAGAACACTGAAGCTTTCTTT
J gene: TRBJ1-1
D gene: -
V gene: TRBV6-6
clone size: few

CDR3 protein: CASSSGLAGYNEQFF
CDR3 DNA: TGTGCCAGCAGCTCGGGACTAGCGGGCTACAATGAGCAGTTCTTC
J gene: TRBJ2-1
D gene: TRBD2
V gene: TRBV7-7
clone size: -

CDR3 protein: CASSHAGPGELFF
CDR3 DNA: TGTGCCAGCAGCCACGCCGGGCCCGGGGAGCTGTTTTTT
J gene: TRBJ2-2
D gene: -
V gene: TRBV3-1/TRBV3-2
clone size: -

CDR3 protein: CASSFLTGRGDTGELFF
CDR3 DNA: TGCGCCAGCAGCTTCCTTACAGGGAGGGGTGACACCGGGGAGCTGTTTTTT
J gene: TRBJ2-2
D gene: -
V gene: TRBV5-1
clone size: -

CDR3 protein: CASSPGQGTNNEKLFF
CDR3 DNA: TGTGCCAGCAGCCCTGGACAGGGGACGAATAATGAAAAACTGTTTTTT
J gene: TRBJ1-4
D gene: TRBD1
V gene: TRBV5-8
clone size: once

CDR3 protein: CASSQGTSGYNEQFF
CDR3 DNA: TGTGCCAGCAGCCAAGGGACTAGCGGTTACAATGAGCAGTTCTTC
J gene: TRBJ2-1
D gene: TRBD2
V gene: TRBV9
clone size: -

CDR3 protein: CASSIGARRDREFIPSYEQYF
CDR3 DNA: TGTGCCAGTAGTATCGGAGCTCGCCGGGACAGGGAGTTTATCCCAAGCTACGAGCAGTACTTC
J gene: TRBJ2-7
D gene: TRBD1
V gene: TRBV19
clone size: -

CDR3 protein: CASSRIQMNTEAFF
CDR3 DNA: TGCGCCAGCAGCCGTATACAGATGAACACTGAAGCTTTCTTT
J gene: TRBJ1-1
D gene: -
V gene: TRBV4-1
clone size: -

CDR3 protein: CSASGDTFTDTQYF
CDR3 DNA: TGCAGTGCTAGTGGCGACACGTTCACAGATACGCAGTATTTT
J gene: TRBJ2-3
D gene: -
V gene: TRBV20-1
clone size: -

CDR3 protein: CASSPPVDRGLRSDQPQHF
CDR3 DNA: TGTGCCAGCAGCCCTCCCGTTGACAGGGGGCTGAGATCCGATCAGCCCCAGCATTTT
J gene: TRBJ1-5
D gene: TRBD1
V gene: TRBV27
clone size: -

CDR3 protein: CASSQDFVGLGTEAFF
CDR3 DNA: TGCGCCAGCAGCCAAGATTTCGTAGGGCTTGGCACTGAAGCTTTCTTT
J gene: TRBJ1-1
D gene: -
V gene: TRBV4-3
clone size: -

CDR3 protein: CSGKQGRNTEAFF
CDR3 DNA: TGCAGCGGAAAACAGGGGAGGAACACTGAAGCTTTCTTT
J gene: TRBJ1-1
D gene: TRBD1
V gene: TRBV29-1
clone size: -

CDR3 protein: CATSLSSGGPDTQYF
CDR3 DNA: TGTGCCACCAGCCTTAGTAGCGGAGGCCCAGATACGCAGTATTTT
J gene: TRBJ2-3
D gene: -
V gene: TRBV15
clone size: -

CDR3 protein: CASTDSRGNTGELFF
CDR3 DNA: TGTGCCAGCACCGACTCGAGGGGGAACACCGGGGAGCTGTTTTTT
J gene: TRBJ2-2
D gene: -
V gene: TRBV7-2
clone size: -

CDR3 protein: CASSYPGTGHGYTF
CDR3 DNA: TGTGCCAGCAGTTACCCCGGGACAGGGCACGGCTACACCTTC
J gene: TRBJ1-2
D gene: TRBD1
V gene: TRBV6-5
clone size: few

CDR3 protein: CASSPQRDSANSPLHF
CDR3 DNA: TGTGCCAGCTCACCACAAAGGGACTCGGCCAATTCACCCCTCCACTTT
J gene: TRBJ1-6
D gene: -
V gene: TRBV18
clone size: -

CDR3 protein: CASSKRGRGGADTQYF
CDR3 DNA: TGTGCCAGCAGTAAAAGGGGTCGCGGGGGGGCAGATACGCAGTATTTT
J gene: TRBJ2-3
D gene: TRBD2
V gene: TRBV6-2/TRBV6-3
clone size: -

CDR3 protein: CASSLPTGMGGYTF
CDR3 DNA: TGTGCCAGCAGTTTACCCACAGGGATGGGGGGCTACACCTTC
J gene: TRBJ1-2
D gene: -
V gene: TRBV28
clone size: -

CDR3 protein: CASSLGEGRWNTEAFF
CDR3 DNA: TGTGCCAGCAGCTTGGGTGAGGGACGGTGGAACACTGAAGCTTTCTTT
J gene: TRBJ1-1
D gene: -
V gene: TRBV7-6
clone size: -

CDR3 protein: CASSLDGANTEAFF
CDR3 DNA: TGCGCCAGCAGCTTGGATGGGGCCAACACTGAAGCTTTCTTT
J gene: TRBJ1-1
D gene: -
V gene: TRBV5-1
clone size: -

CDR3 protein: CASSLAGGLETQYF
CDR3 DNA: TGTGCCAGCAGCTTAGCGGGAGGTCTTGAGACCCAGTACTTC
J gene: TRBJ2-5
D gene: TRBD2
V gene: TRBV7-3
clone size: once

CDR3 protein: CASSPSFETQYF
CDR3 DNA: TGTGCCAGCAGCCCGAGCTTTGAGACCCAGTACTTC
J gene: TRBJ2-5
D gene: -
V gene: TRBV7-2
clone size: -

CDR3 protein: CASSLGSGGITEAFF
CDR3 DNA: TGCGCCAGCAGCTTGGGTTCAGGGGGGATAACTGAAGCTTTCTTT
J gene: TRBJ1-1
D gene: TRBD1
V gene: TRBV5-1
clone size: -

CDR3 protein: CASTKSAGGGNQPQHF
CDR3 DNA: TGTGCCAGTACGAAAAGTGCCGGAGGTGGCAATCAGCCCCAGCATTTT
J gene: TRBJ1-5
D gene: -
V gene: TRBV19
clone size: -

CDR3 protein: CASSPAVLGSQPQHF
CDR3 DNA: TGCGCCAGCAGCCCTGCGGTCCTGGGGTCTCAGCCCCAGCATTTT
J gene: TRBJ1-5
D gene: -
V gene: TRBV4-1
clone size: few

CDR3 protein: CASSLRRAGDTQYF
CDR3 DNA: TGTGCCAGCAGCTTAAGGCGGGCCGGGGATACGCAGTATTTT
J gene: TRBJ2-3
D gene: -
V gene: TRBV11-2
clone size: -

CDR3 protein: CASSLEGISLYNSPLHF
CDR3 DNA: TGTGCCAGCAGTTTAGAGGGGATTTCGTTATATAATTCACCCCTCCACTTT
J gene: TRBJ1-6
D gene: -
V gene: TRBV27
clone size: -

CDR3 protein: CASSLYDRETEAFF
CDR3 DNA: TGTGCCAGCTCACTATACGACAGGGAGACTGAAGCTTTCTTT
J gene: TRBJ1-1
D gene: TRBD1
V gene: TRBV18
clone size: -

CDR3 protein: CASSVERDQPQHF
CDR3 DNA: TGTGCCAGCAGTGTAGAGAGGGATCAGCCCCAGCATTTT
J gene: TRBJ1-5
D gene: -
V gene: TRBV2
clone size: -

CDR3 protein: CPTRRRVPGQGGVSYGYTF
CDR3 DNA: TGCCCCACCCGCCGACGGGTTCCGGGACAGGGTGGGGTTAGCTATGGCTACACCTTC
J gene: TRBJ1-2
D gene: TRBD1
V gene: TRBV4-3
clone size: -

CDR3 protein: CSVQGTAGNTIYF
CDR3 DNA: TGCAGCGTCCAAGGGACAGCTGGAAACACCATATATTTT
J gene: TRBJ1-3
D gene: TRBD1
V gene: TRBV29-1
clone size: -

CDR3 protein: CASSYDGAVFYGYTF
CDR3 DNA: TGTGCCAGCAGTTACGACGGGGCAGTTTTCTATGGCTACACCTTC
J gene: TRBJ1-2
D gene: -
V gene: TRBV6-2/TRBV6-3
clone size: once

CDR3 protein: CASSQGGWSSYEQYF
CDR3 DNA: TGTGCCAGCAGCCAGGGAGGGTGGAGCTCCTACGAGCAGTACTTC
J gene: TRBJ2-7
D gene: TRBD2
V gene: TRBV14
clone size: -

CDR3 protein: CASSNGARGEKLFF
CDR3 DNA: TGTGCCAGCAGCAACGGGGCGAGGGGTGAAAAACTGTTTTTT
J gene: TRBJ1-4
D gene: -
V gene: TRBV7-9
clone size: -

CDR3 protein: CASSGGTSDGADTQYF
CDR3 DNA: TGTGCCAGCAGCGGAGGGACTAGCGACGGGGCAGATACGCAGTATTTT
J gene: TRBJ2-3
D gene: TRBD2
V gene: TRBV9
clone size: -

CDR3 protein: CASSLDDSATEGYTF
CDR3 DNA: TGTGCCAGCAGCTTAGACGACAGTGCCACAGAAGGCTACACCTTC
J gene: TRBJ1-2
D gene: -
V gene: TRBV7-9
clone size: -

CDR3 protein: CASSQTTGGWIFGNTIYF
CDR3 DNA: TGCGCCAGCAGCCAAACGACAGGGGGATGGATCTTTGGAAACACCATATATTTT
J gene: TRBJ1-3
D gene: TRBD1
V gene: TRBV4-3
clone size: -

CDR3 protein: CATSSTTGVPEAFF
CDR3 DNA: TGTGCCACCAGCAGTACTACAGGGGTCCCTGAAGCTTTCTTT
J gene: TRBJ1-1
D gene: TRBD1
V gene: TRBV15
clone size: once

CDR3 protein: CASSVDRWNTEAFF
CDR3 DNA: TGTGCCAGCAGCGTAGATCGGTGGAACACTGAAGCTTTCTTT
J gene: TRBJ1-1
D gene: -
V gene: TRBV9
clone size: -

CDR3 protein: CASSIRDTQYF
CDR3 DNA: TGTGCCAGCAGCATTAGAGATACGCAGTATTTT
J gene: TRBJ2-3
D gene: -
V gene: TRBV7-9
clone size: -

CDR3 protein: CASSGDRVGWVDYGYTF
CDR3 DNA: TGTGCCAGCAGTGGAGACAGGGTAGGGTGGGTTGACTATGGCTACACCTTC
J gene: TRBJ1-2
D gene: TRBD1
V gene: TRBV2
clone size: once

CDR3 protein: CASSQVPQGPSITGELFF
CDR3 DNA: TGCGCCAGCAGCCAGGTCCCCCAGGGGCCTTCCATCACCGGGGAGCTGTTTTTT
J gene: TRBJ2-2
D gene: -
V gene: TRBV4-3
clone size: -

CDR3 protein: CASSLGDAHNEQFF
CDR3 DNA: TGTGCCAGCAGCTTGGGGGACGCGCACAATGAGCAGTTCTTC
J gene: TRBJ2-1
D gene: -
V gene: TRBV7-9
clone size: -

CDR3 protein: CASRIRRNEAFF
CDR3 DNA: TGTGCCAGCAGAATCAGACGGAATGAAGCTTTCTTT
J gene: TRBJ1-1
D gene: -
V gene: TRBV12-3/TRBV12-4
clone size: -